Shown below are 23 T cell receptor beta chains from a single sample sequenced in a study of CD8 T cells in Susac syndrome (dated by TCRdb to about 2019). The protocol used for the library was the immunoSEQ multiplex PCR assay. RNA was extracted with the RNeasy kit and roughly 0.45 to 1 ug was reverse transcribed using random hexamers. TCRdb reran the public reads through fastp at Q25 and MiXCR, keeping productive beta chains. Rows with a matching CDR3 protein are joined into one entry that keeps the most common DNA and genes. This sample has 150,000 or so distinct CDR3 sequences in its table, and nearly 97% of those were observed once. The leading ten clones occupy around 0.15% of the sample. The sequenced sample was CD8+ T cells from PBMCs. The receptors stem from a human donor with multiple sclerosis.

The genes are TRBV20-1 and TRBJ1-3, with unresolved D. Trimming left V 4 bases short and J 4 bases short, with 11 bases between. The CDR3 has 13 amino acids. Per germline, CDR1 DFQATT and CDR2 SNEGSKA (reference sequence). DNA for the CDR3: TGCAGTGCTACCGGGATAGAGGGAAACACCATATATTTT. Its translation: CSATGIEGNTIYF.

The chain has TRBV29-1 and TRBJ1-3, with D unclear. Deletions cut 3 bases from V and 0 bases from J, with 12 bases between. CDR3 size: 15 residues. Germline CDR1 and CDR2: SQVTM and ANQGSEA. CDR3 nucleotides: TGCAGCGTTGACGACGGGAGTCCCTCTGGAAACACCATATATTTT. Encoded protein: CSVDDGSPSGNTIYF.

The chain recombines TRBV29-1 with TRBJ2-5, with 7 bases lining up with TRBD2. The length of the CDR3 is 16 residues. Germline assignment: CDR1 SQVTM and CDR2 ANQGSEA. V was pared by 3 bases and J by 2 bases, with 12 bases of the junction left unmatched. CDR3 region: CSVELAWLAEQETQYF. The CDR3 bases are TGCAGCGTTGAGTTGGCTTGGCTAGCGGAACAAGAGACCCAGTACTTC.

This chain connects TRBV11-2 to TRBJ2-1; D is perhaps TRBD1 or TRBD2 (5 bases each). The germline CDR1 and CDR2 sequences are SGHAT and FQNNGV. The CDR3 runs 13 residues. V was cut by 8 bases and J by 7 bases, with 15 bases left in between. The DNA for the CDR3 is TGTGCCAGCGGAGGACAAATAGGTAATGAGCAGTTCTTC. Its translation: CASGGQIGNEQFF.

The chain employs TRBV29-1 and TRBJ2-7, with 7 positions matching TRBD1. The CDR3 contains 12 residues. The V and J ends lost 7 bases and 5 bases, in that order; junction bases with no gene match: 8. Germline CDR1 SQVTM, CDR2 ANQGSEA. CDR3 coding DNA: TGCAGCGCATCCGGGACAGAGAACGAGCAGTACGTC. This sequence encodes CSASGTENEQYV.

This clonotype was detected once. The chain uses TRBV20-1 and TRBJ2-7; a weak D match, TRBD1 (6 bases). This CDR3 is 14 amino acids long. Germline CDR1 and CDR2: DFQATT and SNEGSKA (reference sequence). V lost 0 bases, J lost 0 bases, and 9 bases lay in between. CDR3 nucleotides: TGCAGTGCTAGAGATCCGACAGGCTCCTACGAGCAGTACTTC. This codes for CSARDPTGSYEQYF.

This chain joins TRBV29-1 and TRBJ2-7; 15 nucleotides agree with TRBD2. V lost 5 bases and J lost 3; bases outside the gene matches: 2. CDR1 is SQVTM and CDR2 is ANQGSEA in the germline V gene. This CDR3 region has 14 residues. The CDR3 protein is CSVRTSGRDYEQYF. In nucleotides, the CDR3 is TGCAGCGTTCGGACTAGCGGGAGGGACTACGAGCAGTACTTC.

This sequence joins TRBV12-5 and TRBJ2-3; a weak D match, TRBD2 (5 bases). Trimming pared 8 bases from V and 0 bases from J, leaving 6 bases between. The length of the CDR3 is 12 residues. Germline V gives CDR1 LGHNT, CDR2 FRNRAP. The CDR3 sequence is CASWESTDTQYF. CDR3 nucleotide sequence: TGTGCTAGTTGGGAGAGCACAGATACGCAGTATTTT.

This clonotype was observed a single time. V and J are TRBV27 and TRBJ2-2; D is uncertain. The CDR3 extends over 12 amino acids. Germline assignment: CDR1 MNHEY and CDR2 SMNVEV (reference sequence). V lost 5 bases and J 5 bases, leaving 6 bases between the germline ends. The DNA for the CDR3 is TGTGCCAGCAGTCCGCCGACCGGGGAGCTGTTTTTT. Translated: CASSPPTGELFF.

The chain links TRBV29-1 to TRBJ1-2; TRBD1 agrees at 8 bases. The V segment lost 4 bases and the J segment 8 bases; nucleotides outside the gene matches: 9. The CDR3 is 13 residues long. Germline loops: CDR1 SQVTM, CDR2 ANQGSEA. For the CDR3, the DNA is TGCAGCGTTGGGGCAAGGACAGGGAACGGCTACACCTTC. Encoded protein: CSVGARTGNGYTF.

This sequence joins TRBV3-1 and TRBJ2-3; 9 nucleotides agree with TRBD2. CDR1 and CDR2 from the germline V gene are LGHDT and YNNKEL (reference sequence). CDR3 length: 15 amino acids. V was clipped by 5 bases and J by 6 bases; unmatched bases: 9. DNA of the CDR3: TGTGCCAGCAGCTCTTGGCGGGGGGGCGACGATACGCAGTATTTT. Its translation: CASSSWRGGDDTQYF.

This chain links TRBV7-9 with TRBJ1-1, with TRBD1 matching 8 bases. The V segment lost 4 bases and the J segment 1 base; nucleotides outside the gene matches: 8. CDR3 length: 16 amino acids. CDR1 is SEHNR, CDR2 FQNEAQ, per germline (reference sequence). CDR3 residues: CASSSPRTGTNTEAFF. The CDR3 DNA follows: TGTGCCAGCAGCTCCCCTCGGACAGGGACGAACACTGAAGCTTTCTTT.

The chain recombines TRBV30 with TRBJ2-5; D ambiguous. The CDR3 length is 12 residues. From germline, CDR1 is GTSNPN and CDR2 SVGIG (reference sequence). The V end lost 4 bases, the J end lost 2 bases, and 8 bases lay between the germline ends. The CDR3 region is CAWNGLQETQYF. For the CDR3, the DNA is TGTGCCTGGAACGGCTTGCAAGAGACCCAGTACTTC.

The chain has TRBV11-2 and TRBJ1-2; possibly TRBD1 for D (5 bases). This CDR3 comprises 13 residues. Trimming stripped 6 bases from V and 2 bases from J, with 10 bases between. Germline V gene sequence: CDR1 SGHAT, CDR2 FQNNGV. The CDR3 DNA follows: TGTGCCAGCAGTACAGACAGAAACTATGGCTACACCTTC. This codes for CASSTDRNYGYTF. The full variable domain, with the rest looked up from reference TRBV11-2 and TRBJ1-2, is EAGVAQSPRYKIIEKRQSVAFWCNPISGHATLYWYQQILGQGPKLLIQFQNNGVVDDSQLPKDRFSAERLKGVDSTLKIQPAKLEDSAVYLCASSTDRNYGYTFGSGTRLTVV.

This chain links TRBV30 with TRBJ1-1; maybe TRBD1 (5 bases). This CDR3 is built from 12 residues. Trimming pared 3 bases from V and 6 bases from J, leaving 11 bases between. Germline loops: CDR1 GTSNPN, CDR2 SVGIG (reference sequence). CDR3 amino acids: CAWSRDGSEAFF. As DNA, the CDR3 is TGTGCCTGGAGCCGGGACGGGTCTGAAGCTTTCTTT.

A single count supports this clonotype. This chain connects TRBV24-1 to TRBJ2-1; 11 bases agree with TRBD2. V lost 5 bases and J lost 7; bases outside the gene matches: 9. The germline gives CDR1 KGHDR, CDR2 SFDVKD. This CDR3 region has 16 residues. In DNA, the CDR3 is TGTGCCACCAGTGGTACTATAGCGGGGGGGCGTAATGAGCAGTTCTTC. It translates to CATSGTIAGGRNEQFF.

The V call is TRBV9, the J call TRBJ2-5, with 7 bases fitting TRBD2. The trim removed 4 bases at V and 3 bases at J, leaving 6 bases unmatched. CDR1 is SGDLS, CDR2 YYNGEE, per germline. The CDR3 is made up of 14 amino acids. CDR3 protein: CASSKRLAEETQYF. The CDR3 DNA sequence: TGTGCCAGCAGCAAGAGGCTAGCGGAAGAGACCCAGTACTTC.

This clonotype was seen more than once but under ten times. V gene TRBV2 combines with J gene TRBJ2-5; a weak D match, TRBD2 (6 bases). The CDR3 totals 12 residues. Germline values: CDR1 SNHLY, CDR2 FYNNEI. V dropped 4 bases and J dropped 5 bases, with 8 bases sitting between them. The CDR3 DNA follows: TGTGCCAGCAGTGTGGAGGGGGAGACCCAGTACTTC. Translated, it gives CASSVEGETQYF.

This chain joins TRBV27 and TRBJ2-7, with no clear D. CDR1 MNHEY and CDR2 SMNVEV come from the germline V gene (reference sequence). The CDR3 length is 14 residues. V gave up 3 bases and J gave up 7 bases, with 16 bases separating them. CDR3 DNA sequence: TGTGCCAGCAGTTTTGGAGAACTAATCGGGGAGCAGTACTTC. This encodes CASSFGELIGEQYF.

The genes are TRBV29-1 and TRBJ2-1; D not certain. V lost 5 bases to trimming and J lost 2 bases, with 19 bases between them. There are 16 residues in the CDR3. Germline CDR1 reads SQVTM; CDR2 reads ANQGSEA. The DNA of the CDR3 is TGCAGCGTTCCTACCCCCGATGTAAGGACCTACAATGAGCAGTTCTTC. Translating it yields CSVPTPDVRTYNEQFF.

Only one count was recorded for this clonotype. The chain carries TRBV30 and TRBJ2-1, with 7 bases aligning to TRBD2. CDR1 is GTSNPN, CDR2 SVGIG, per germline (reference sequence). The CDR3 is 10 amino acids. The trim removed 5 bases at V and 8 bases at J, leaving 0 bases unmatched. The CDR3 loop reads CAWAGDEQFF. CDR3 DNA sequence: TGTGCCTGGGCGGGGGATGAGCAGTTCTTC.

CDR3 protein: CSVTLGTDGLGKAFF. The CDR3 nucleotides are TGCAGCGTTACCTTAGGGACAGACGGTCTGGGCAAAGCTTTCTTT. V gene TRBV29-1 combines with J gene TRBJ1-1; 7 positions agree with TRBD1. This CDR3 has 15 residues. The V segment lost 5 bases and the J segment 9 bases; nucleotides outside the gene matches: 18. Germline CDR1 is SQVTM and CDR2 is ANQGSEA.

The rearrangement uses TRBV7-9 and TRBJ1-1; TRBD1 aligns across 7 bases. The CDR3 has 18 amino acids. Germline V gene sequence: CDR1 SEHNR, CDR2 FQNEAQ (reference sequence). V gave up 4 bases and J gave up 3 bases; unmatched junction bases: 17. CDR3 region: CASSSFIGGQGVDTEAFF. The DNA for the CDR3 is TGTGCCAGCAGCTCGTTCATCGGGGGCCAGGGGGTCGACACTGAAGCTTTCTTT.